The clone carrying this T cell receptor (beta chain) was seen a few times. The antigen is undetermined. The data originate from a study of CD8 T cells in ankylosing spondylitis. Notes on the study in general: Characteristic, it appeared, of ankylosing spondylitis blood was a TCR beta motif of roughly eight highly homologous variants.

Using quantitative 5'-RACE with molecular barcodes, the authors made TCR beta libraries. In TCRdb, the 5' RACE reads were re-called with MiXCR into one record per CDR3 protein. The sample has about 330,000 distinct CDR3 sequences, less than 9.5% seen once. Germline CDR1 and CDR2: SGHRS and YFSETQ. V was clipped by 4 bases and J by 2 bases; unmatched bases: 11. The length of the CDR3 is 19 residues. The receptor's source is a male donor with ankylosing spondylitis. The rearrangement uses TRBV5-1 and TRBJ2-1; 14 bases are a match to TRBD2. Source material: blood, either unsorted or a sorted T cell fraction (not recorded which). The chain's CDR3 is CASSKGLAGAARAYNEQFF. Written as DNA, the CDR3 is TGCGCCAGCAGCAAGGGACTAGCGGGAGCCGCCAGGGCCTACAATGAGCAGTTCTTC.